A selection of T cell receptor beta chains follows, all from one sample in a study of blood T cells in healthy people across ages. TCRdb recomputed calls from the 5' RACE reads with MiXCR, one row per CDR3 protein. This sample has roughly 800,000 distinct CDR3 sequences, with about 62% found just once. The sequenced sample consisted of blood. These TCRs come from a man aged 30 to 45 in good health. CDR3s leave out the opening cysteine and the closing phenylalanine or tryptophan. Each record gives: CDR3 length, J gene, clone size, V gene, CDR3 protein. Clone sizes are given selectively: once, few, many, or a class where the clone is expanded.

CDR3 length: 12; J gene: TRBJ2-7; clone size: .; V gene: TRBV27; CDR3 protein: ASSARDITYEQY
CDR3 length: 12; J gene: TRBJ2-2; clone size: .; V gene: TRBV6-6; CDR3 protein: ASTNGANTGELF
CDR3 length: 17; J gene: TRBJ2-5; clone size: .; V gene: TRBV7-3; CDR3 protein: ASSLRTPGDVGFQETQY
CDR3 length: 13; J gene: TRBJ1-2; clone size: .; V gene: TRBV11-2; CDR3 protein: ASSYRSTGVYGYT
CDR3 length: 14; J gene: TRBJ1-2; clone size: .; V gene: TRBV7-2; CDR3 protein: ASSQRGTGGFYGYT
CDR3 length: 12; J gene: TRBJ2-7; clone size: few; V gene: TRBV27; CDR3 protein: ASSLTSSFYEQY
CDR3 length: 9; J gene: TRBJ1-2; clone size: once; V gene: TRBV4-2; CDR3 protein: ASSHEAGYT
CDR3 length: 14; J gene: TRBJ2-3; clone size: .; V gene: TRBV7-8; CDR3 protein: ASSFGTSGITLTQY
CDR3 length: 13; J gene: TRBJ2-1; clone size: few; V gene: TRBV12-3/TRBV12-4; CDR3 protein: ASSSRDFSYNEQF
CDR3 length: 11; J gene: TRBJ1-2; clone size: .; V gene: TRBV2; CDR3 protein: ASSRETGTGYT
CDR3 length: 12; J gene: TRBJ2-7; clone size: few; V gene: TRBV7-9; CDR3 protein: ASSSGVASYEQY
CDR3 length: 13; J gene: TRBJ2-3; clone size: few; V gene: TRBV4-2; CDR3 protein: ASSQEAGSGDTQY
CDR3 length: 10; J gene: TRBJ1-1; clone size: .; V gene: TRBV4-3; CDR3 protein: ASSQEGGKAF
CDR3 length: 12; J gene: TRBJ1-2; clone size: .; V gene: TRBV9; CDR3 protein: ASTVGGLGYGYT
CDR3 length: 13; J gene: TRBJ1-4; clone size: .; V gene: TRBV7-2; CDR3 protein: ASSVTPGTNEKLF
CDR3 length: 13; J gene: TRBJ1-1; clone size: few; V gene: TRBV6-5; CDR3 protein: ASTGTGTGVTEAF
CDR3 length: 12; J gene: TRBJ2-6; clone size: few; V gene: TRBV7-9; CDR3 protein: ASSWLSGANVLT
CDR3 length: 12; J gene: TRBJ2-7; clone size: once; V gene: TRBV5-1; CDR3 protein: ASSFTGTYYEQY
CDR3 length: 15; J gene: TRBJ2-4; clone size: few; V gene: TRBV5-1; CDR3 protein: ASSLTGTGVQKNIQY
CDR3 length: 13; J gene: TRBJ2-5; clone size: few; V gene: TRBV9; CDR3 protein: ASSVGGDIQETQY
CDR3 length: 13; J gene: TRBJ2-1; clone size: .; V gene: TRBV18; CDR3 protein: ASSPQTGAYNERF
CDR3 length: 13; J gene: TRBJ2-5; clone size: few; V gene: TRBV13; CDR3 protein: ASSFGTAKGGTQY
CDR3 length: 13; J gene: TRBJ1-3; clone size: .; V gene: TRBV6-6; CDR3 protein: ASSYSQTAGNTIY
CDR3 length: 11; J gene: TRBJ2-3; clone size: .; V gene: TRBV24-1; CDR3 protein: ATSGQAVDTQY
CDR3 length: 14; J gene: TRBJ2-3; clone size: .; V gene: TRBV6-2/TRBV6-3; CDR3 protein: ASLSAPGSGTDTQY
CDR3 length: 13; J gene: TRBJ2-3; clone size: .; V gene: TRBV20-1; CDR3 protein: SARDSWESTDTQY
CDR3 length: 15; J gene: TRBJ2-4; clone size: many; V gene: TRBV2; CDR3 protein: ATGTSGGAQAKNIQY
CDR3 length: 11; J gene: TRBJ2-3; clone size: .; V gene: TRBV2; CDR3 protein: ASMVENTDTQY
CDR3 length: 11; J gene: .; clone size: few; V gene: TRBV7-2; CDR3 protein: ASSRLPEETQY
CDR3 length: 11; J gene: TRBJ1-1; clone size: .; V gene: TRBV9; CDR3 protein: ASRGQTNTEAF
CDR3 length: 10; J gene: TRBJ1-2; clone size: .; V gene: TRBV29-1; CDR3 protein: SADRNKNGYT
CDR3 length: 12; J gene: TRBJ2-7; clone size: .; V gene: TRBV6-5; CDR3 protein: ASRAGTGVYEQY
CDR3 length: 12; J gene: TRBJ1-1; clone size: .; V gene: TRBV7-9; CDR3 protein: ASSFRQLNTEAF
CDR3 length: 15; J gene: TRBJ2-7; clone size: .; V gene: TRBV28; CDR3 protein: ASSSSLVTGGNYEQY
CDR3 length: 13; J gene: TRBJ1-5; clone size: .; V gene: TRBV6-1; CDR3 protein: ASSEAGLNNQPQH